This section outlines one T cell receptor (beta chain) sequence together with its context. The sample originates from a study of blood T cell repertoires in COVID-19. In the original workflow: Using reference gene primer amplification, nucleated cell counts were estimated. Repertoires were generated with immunoSEQ multiplex PCR, while TCRdb's copy carries only in-frame clones and drops some. The D gene and trimming were derived from the DNA, and the V and J assignments and clone size from that table. The table shows fewer than 150,000 clones, with just under 85% occurring only once. Germline-derived CDR1 and CDR2 are SGHTA and FQGNSA. The CDR3 has 14 amino acids. Trimming shortened V by 6 bases and J by 3 bases, and 14 bases separated the two germline ends.

The sequenced sample consisted of peripheral blood. This chain joins TRBV7-2 and TRBJ1-2; D call uncertain. The clonotype originates from a woman aged 45-60 years with acute or convalescent COVID-19. The CDR3 DNA is TGTGCCAGCAGTCCACGAAGGAGGGACTATGGCTACACCTTC. This encodes CASSPRRRDYGYTF.